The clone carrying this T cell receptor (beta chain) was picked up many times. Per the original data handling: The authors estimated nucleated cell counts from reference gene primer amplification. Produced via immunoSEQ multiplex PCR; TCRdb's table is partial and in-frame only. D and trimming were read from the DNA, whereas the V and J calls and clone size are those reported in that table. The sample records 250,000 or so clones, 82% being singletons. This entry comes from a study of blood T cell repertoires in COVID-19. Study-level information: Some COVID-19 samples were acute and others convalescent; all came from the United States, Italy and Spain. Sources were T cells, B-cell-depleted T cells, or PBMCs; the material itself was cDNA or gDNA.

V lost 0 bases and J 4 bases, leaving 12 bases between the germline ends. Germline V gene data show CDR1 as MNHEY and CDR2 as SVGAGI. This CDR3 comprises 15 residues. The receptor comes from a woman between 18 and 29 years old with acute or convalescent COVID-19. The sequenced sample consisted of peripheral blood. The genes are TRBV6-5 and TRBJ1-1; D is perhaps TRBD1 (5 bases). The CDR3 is CASSYSGEGSTEAFF. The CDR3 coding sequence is TGTGCCAGCAGTTACTCGGGGGAGGGATCCACTGAAGCTTTCTTT.